Listed here are 10 T cell receptor beta chains from one sample, sequenced in a study of T-cell reconstitution after alpha-beta-depleted transplantation in children. Construction of the TCRbeta library involved unique molecular identifiers. MiXCR, applied by TCRdb to the PCR reads, yields one record per CDR3 protein. The sample holds about 440,000 distinct CDR3 sequences, 43% seen once. The sequenced sample was PBMCs, obtained before TCRalphabeta/CD19-depleted stem cell transplant. The receptors originated from a girl between 2 and 10 years old with aplastic anemia, due to receive a stem cell transplant.

This chain joins TRBV18 and TRBJ1-2; TRBD1 is a possible D gene (6 bases). The CDR3 is made up of 17 amino acids. The V end was cut by 2 bases, the J end by 8 bases, with 24 bases between. From germline, CDR1 is KGHSH and CDR2 LQKENI. CDR3 in DNA: TGTGCCAGCTCACCATCCGTGGTACACGAGGGGGAGTCCGGCTACACCTTC. It translates to CASSPSVVHEGESGYTF.

This clonotype has a handful of counts. The gene calls are TRBV11-2 and TRBJ2-7; D is unresolved. Germline assignment: CDR1 SGHAT and CDR2 FQNNGV. Trimming removed 0 bases from V and 1 base from J, with 7 bases in between. The CDR3 loop spans 14 amino acids. The CDR3 protein is CASSLEQLSYEQYF. The CDR3 coding sequence is TGTGCCAGCAGCTTAGAACAGCTTTCCTACGAGCAGTACTTC.

The V and J genes are TRBV11-2 and TRBJ2-7; D not resolved. This CDR3 spans 15 amino acids. Trimming took off 1 base at V and 3 bases at J, with 13 bases between the two ends. From germline, CDR1 is SGHAT and CDR2 FQNNGV. The DNA for the CDR3 is TGTGCCAGCAGCTTAGGATCCGGTGGATACTACGAGCAGTACTTC. It translates to CASSLGSGGYYEQYF.

The chain links TRBV12-3 or TRBV12-4 to TRBJ2-7; 10 bases map to TRBD1. The CDR3 runs to 14 residues. V dropped 6 bases and J dropped 2; count of bases not matched to a gene: 4. The CDR3 DNA reads TGTGCCAGCAGATTCGGGACAGGGGCCTACGAGCAGTACTTC. The encoded protein is CASRFGTGAYEQYF.

This clonotype showed up just a few times. The chain recombines TRBV20-1 with TRBJ2-7; 7 positions match TRBD2. From germline, CDR1 is DFQATT and CDR2 SNEGSKA (reference sequence). The CDR3 loop spans 12 amino acids. V lost 3 bases to trimming and J lost 4 bases; unmatched junction nucleotides: 3. CDR3 region: CSASGRKYEQYF. As DNA, the CDR3 is TGCAGTGCTAGCGGGAGGAAATACGAGCAGTACTTC.

This clonotype was recorded once. The rearrangement joins TRBV20-1 to TRBJ2-3; D is ambiguous. Trimming removed 6 bases at V and 14 bases at J, with 24 bases between. The CDR3 runs to 13 residues. CDR1 and CDR2 from the germline V gene are DFQATT and SNEGSKA (reference sequence). CDR3 in DNA: TGCAGTGCCTTCCCAACGCTCTCCGCGGTGGGGTATTTT. Protein sequence: CSAFPTLSAVGYF.

The table lists this clonotype with many counts. The rearrangement uses TRBV2 and TRBJ2-1; weak D call: TRBD1 (5 bases). Trimming pared 0 bases from V and 3 bases from J, leaving 9 bases between. This CDR3 has 15 residues. Germline V gene sequence: CDR1 SNHLY, CDR2 FYNNEI. The CDR3 DNA follows: TGTGCCAGCAGTGAAGCCAGGGTTCTCTACAATGAGCAGTTCTTC. This codes for CASSEARVLYNEQFF.

This clonotype was detected only a few times. The rearrangement joins TRBV12-3 or TRBV12-4 to TRBJ2-1; D may be TRBD2 (6 bases). Deletions cut 5 bases from V and 10 bases from J, with 24 bases between. This CDR3 region has 16 residues. The DNA for the CDR3 is TGTGCCAGCAGTACCCGGAGGGGTCGGCGTAGTGAAGAGCAGTTCTTC. Its protein product is CASSTRRGRRSEEQFF.

This clonotype was found many times. The genes are TRBV5-1 and TRBJ2-1; 11 nucleotides agree with TRBD2. Germline CDR1 and CDR2: SGHRS and YFSETQ. This CDR3 is 16 amino acids long. V was clipped by 1 base and J by 2 bases; unmatched bases: 2. The CDR3 nucleotides are TGCGCCAGCAGCTTGTTGACTAGCGGGACCTACAATGAGCAGTTCTTC. Translated: CASSLLTSGTYNEQFF.

J is TRBJ2-7 and V is TRBV5-1, with 8 bases that match TRBD1. V was clipped by 4 bases and J by 6 bases; unmatched bases: 15. Germline CDR1 reads SGHRS; CDR2 reads YFSETQ. CDR3 length equals 16 residues. The CDR3 coding sequence is TGCGCCAGCAGCACCCCTGGACAGGGAAGGAGTGGCGAGCAGTACTTC. The encoded protein is CASSTPGQGRSGEQYF.